The 21 T cell receptor beta chains presented below share a single source sample, sequenced in a study of high-grade serous ovarian cancer treatment subgroups. Tumor samples were taken before definitive surgery or chemotherapy. The protocol was immunoSEQ multiplex PCR, while the TCRdb copy is restricted to in-frame clones and leaves out a portion. Here the sample spans 920 or so clones, 70% to 80% being singletons. The sample consisted of tumor tissue. The receptor set was obtained from a human donor with high-grade serous ovarian cancer.

CDR3 DNA: TGTGCCATCAGGGAGGGGGTGGCAGGAAACACCATATATTTT. Translation gives CAIREGVAGNTIYF. The V gene is TRBV10-3, the J gene TRBJ1-3; the D gene is possibly TRBD1 (6 bases). Germline CDR1 reads ENHRY; CDR2 reads SYGVKD. The CDR3 is 14 residues long. V was shortened by 6 bases and J by 4 bases, with 13 bases between the two germline ends.

J is TRBJ2-1 and V is TRBV14; D possibly corresponds to TRBD2 (5 bases). The CDR3 has 17 residues. From germline, CDR1 is SGHDN and CDR2 FVKESK. V was pared by 0 bases and J by 4 bases, with 16 bases between. CDR3 protein: CASSQDLGISRYNEQFF. Here the CDR3 DNA reads TGTGCCAGCAGCCAAGATCTCGGGATAAGTAGGTACAATGAGCAGTTCTTC.

The V call is TRBV19, the J call TRBJ2-1; either TRBD1 or TRBD2 may fit D (5 bases each). V shed 1 base and J shed 0 bases, with 7 bases lying between them. The V gene's germline CDR1 is LNHDA and CDR2 SQIVND (reference sequence). The CDR3 totals 15 residues. CDR3 sequence: CASSIAGSSYNEQFF. The CDR3 region has the DNA TGTGCCAGTAGTATAGCAGGGAGCTCCTACAATGAGCAGTTCTTC.

This clone has a handful of counts. The chain joins TRBV18 to TRBJ1-1, with D unresolved. V was cut by 3 bases and J by 2 bases, with 10 bases left in between. Germline loops: CDR1 KGHSH, CDR2 LQKENI. The length of the CDR3 is 14 residues. The DNA for the CDR3 is TGTGCCAGCTCACCGGACGGAGCCAACACTGAAGCTTTCTTT. This sequence encodes CASSPDGANTEAFF.

The CDR3 nucleotides are TGTGCCAGCAGTGAGCTAGCCTACGAGCAGTACTTC. It is translated as CASSELAYEQYF. The rearrangement links TRBV2 to TRBJ2-7, with D hard to call. The CDR3 spans 12 residues. V was pared by 3 bases and J by 2 bases, with 5 bases between. Germline loops: CDR1 SNHLY, CDR2 FYNNEI. Drawing the rest from reference TRBV2 and TRBJ2-7, the complete variable domain is EPEVTQTPSHQVTQMGQEVILRCVPISNHLYFYWYRQILGQKVEFLVSFYNNEISEKSEIFDDQFSVERPDGSNFTLKIRSTKLEDSAMYFCASSELAYEQYFGPGTRLTVT.

V gene TRBV7-2 combines with J gene TRBJ1-6; D gene unclear. Trimming took off 5 bases at V and 5 bases at J, with 16 bases between the two ends. This CDR3 has 16 residues. The germline CDR1 and CDR2 sequences are SGHTA and FQGNSA. CDR3 in DNA: TGTGCCAGCAGCCCCCAAAACCGTATTAATAATTCACCCCTCCACTTT. Residues: CASSPQNRINNSPLHF.

This clone was observed a handful of times. The V gene is TRBV14, the J gene TRBJ2-7, with D maybe TRBD1 (6 bases). Looked up from germline, CDR1 is SGHDN and CDR2 is FVKESK. The germline V and J ends were trimmed by 1 base and 3 bases, with 13 bases remaining between them. The CDR3 extends over 15 amino acids. Here the CDR3 DNA reads TGTGCCAGCAGCCAAGCGGCAGGGGCCATCTACGAGCAGTACTTC. This encodes CASSQAAGAIYEQYF. Supplemented by reference TRBV14 and TRBJ2-7, the full variable domain reads EAGVTQFPSHSVIEKGQTVTLRCDPISGHDNLYWYRRVMGKEIKFLLHFVKESKQDESGMPNNRFLAERTGGTYSTLKVQPAELEDSGVYFCASSQAAGAIYEQYFGPGTRLTVT.

This clone has a single count. This sequence joins TRBV2 and TRBJ2-7, with D perhaps TRBD2 (6 bases). V lost 0 bases to trimming and J lost 4 bases, with 13 bases between them. CDR3 size: 15 residues. Germline loops: CDR1 SNHLY, CDR2 FYNNEI. The CDR3 protein is CASSEARGIGYEQYF. The CDR3 DNA reads TGTGCCAGCAGTGAAGCGCGGGGAATAGGGTACGAGCAGTACTTC.

V and J are TRBV9 and TRBJ2-1; no clear D gene. CDR3 length: 14 amino acids. V dropped 6 bases and J dropped 2 bases, with 12 bases sitting between them. The V gene's germline CDR1 is SGDLS and CDR2 YYNGEE. The CDR3 loop reads CASNLDTTYNEQFF. The CDR3, as DNA: TGTGCCAGCAATCTAGACACGACCTACAATGAGCAGTTCTTC.

This clone was recorded only once. The chain combines TRBV6-1 with TRBJ1-4; TRBD1 is a possible D gene (6 bases). The CDR3 loop spans 15 amino acids. Germline V gene lookup returns CDR1 MNHNS and CDR2 SASEGT. Trimming left V 4 bases short and J 7 bases short, with 16 bases between. The CDR3 protein is CASSVGTIGSEKLFF. The CDR3 nucleotides read TGTGCCAGCAGTGTAGGGACAATCGGGAGTGAAAAACTGTTTTTT.

CDR3 in amino acids: CASSDWDSGSTDTQYF. CDR3 in DNA: TGTGCCAGCAGTGACTGGGATAGCGGGAGCACAGATACGCAGTATTTT. This chain connects TRBV6-4 to TRBJ2-3, with 7 bases lining up with TRBD2. There are 16 residues in the CDR3. V lost 1 base to trimming and J lost 0 bases; unmatched junction nucleotides: 4. Looked up from germline, CDR1 is MRHNA and CDR2 is SNTAGT.

Only a few counts were recorded for this clone. The chain employs TRBV29-1 and TRBJ1-5; D is perhaps TRBD1 (5 bases). Germline V gives CDR1 SQVTM, CDR2 ANQGSEA. The CDR3 consists of 14 residues. V gave up 6 bases and J gave up 2 bases, with 14 bases separating them. The CDR3 sequence: CSVRPGPGNQPQHF. As DNA, the CDR3 is TGCAGCGTCCGCCCGGGGCCTGGCAATCAGCCCCAGCATTTT.

There are a few counts of this clone. This sequence joins TRBV7-8 and TRBJ1-2; D might be TRBD1 (5 bases). The CDR3 loop spans 14 amino acids. Germline loops: CDR1 SGHVS, CDR2 FQNEAQ. Trimming stripped 1 base from V and 11 bases from J, with 17 bases between. DNA for the CDR3: TGTGCCAGCAGCTTAGTCGGGGGTGCGGAGGCGTACACCTTC. It yields the protein CASSLVGGAEAYTF.

The rearrangement uses TRBV28 and TRBJ1-2; 10 positions match TRBD1. The CDR3 runs 17 residues. Germline trimming cut 6 bases from V and 2 bases from J; bases unmatched to any gene: 12. Germline V lookup: CDR1 MDHEN, CDR2 SYDVKM. The CDR3 reads CASRTRDRGFPNYGYTF. CDR3 coding DNA: TGTGCCAGCAGGACCAGGGACAGGGGTTTCCCCAACTATGGCTACACCTTC.

This clone showed up just a few times. The genes are TRBV27 and TRBJ1-6, with a weak D call TRBD1 (5 bases). Deletions cut 5 bases from V and 5 bases from J, with 13 bases between. The CDR3 has 15 amino acids. From germline, CDR1 is MNHEY and CDR2 SMNVEV (reference sequence). The CDR3, as DNA: TGTGCCAGCAGTCCACGACAGAACGATAATTCACCCCTCCACTTT. Protein sequence: CASSPRQNDNSPLHF.

DNA of the CDR3: TGTGCCAGCAGCTTCGGAGAGACCCAGTACTTC. As protein: CASSFGETQYF. The V call is TRBV13, the J call TRBJ2-5; D not resolved. The length of the CDR3 is 11 residues. Trimming stripped 3 bases from V and 4 bases from J, with 3 bases between. From germline, CDR1 is PRHDT and CDR2 FYEKMQ (reference sequence).

This clone was recorded a few times. The chain carries TRBV27 and TRBJ2-7, with no clear D. From germline, CDR1 is MNHEY and CDR2 SMNVEV (reference sequence). This CDR3 is 10 amino acids long. The V end lost 3 bases, the J end lost 7 bases, and 4 bases lay between the germline ends. For the CDR3, the DNA is TGTGCCAGCAGTTTCCGGGAGCAGTACTTC. Its protein product is CASSFREQYF.

Remarks on this clone: This sample also contains other DNA sequences that code for the same CDR3. This chain uses TRBV11-2 with TRBJ1-1, with D maybe TRBD1 (5 bases). Trimming took 2 bases from V and 2 from J, leaving 12 bases between them. Germline CDR1 and CDR2: SGHAT and FQNNGV. This CDR3 is 15 amino acids long. The CDR3 is CASSLLTGSNTEAFF. The CDR3, as DNA: TGTGCCAGCAGCTTATTAACAGGCTCAAACACTGAAGCTTTCTTT. The entire variable domain, with the rest obtained from reference TRBV11-2 and TRBJ1-1, is as follows: EAGVAQSPRYKIIEKRQSVAFWCNPISGHATLYWYQQILGQGPKLLIQFQNNGVVDDSQLPKDRFSAERLKGVDSTLKIQPAKLEDSAVYLCASSLLTGSNTEAFFGQGTRLTVV.

The count of this clone is one. V gene TRBV19 combines with J gene TRBJ2-6; 8 bases agree with TRBD1. The J segment lost 2 bases and the V segment lost 6 bases, leaving 12 bases of the junction unmatched. There are 18 residues in the CDR3. Germline V gene data show CDR1 as LNHDA and CDR2 as SQIVND (reference sequence). CDR3 region: CASREPLGTGPGANVLTF. The CDR3 bases are TGTGCCAGTAGGGAGCCCCTCGGGACAGGTCCTGGGGCCAACGTCCTGACTTTC.

The genes are TRBV28 and TRBJ1-2; perhaps TRBD1 as D (5 bases). Germline CDR1 is MDHEN and CDR2 is SYDVKM. Trimming took 4 bases from V and 5 from J, leaving 8 bases between them. The CDR3 is 12 amino acids. CDR3 in amino acids: CASSSRVYGYTF. The CDR3 coding sequence is TGTGCCAGCAGTTCCAGGGTTTATGGCTACACCTTC.

V gene TRBV7-8 combines with J gene TRBJ1-5; 8 bases agree with TRBD1. Germline CDR1 reads SGHVS; CDR2 reads FQNEAQ. V trimming: 5 bases; J trimming: 9 bases; junction bases outside the gene matches: 9. The CDR3 loop spans 14 amino acids. The CDR3 DNA reads TGTGCCAGCAGCGAGGAGACAGGGGATGGGCCCCAGCATTTT. It translates to CASSEETGDGPQHF.